These 32 T cell receptor beta chains were all obtained from the same sample, sequenced in a study of T cell responses to AZD1222 COVID-19 vaccine. TCRdb's table, derived via immunoSEQ multiplex PCR, lists solely in-frame clones and lacks some. Of some 150,000 clones listed, roughly 85% are singletons. The sequences come from peripheral blood, collected on day 0 of AZD1222 vaccination. Receptor source: an adult in good health.

The chain joins TRBV5-1 to TRBJ2-7; D ambiguous. Trimming removed 2 bases at V and 7 bases at J, with 13 bases between. The germline gives CDR1 SGHRS, CDR2 YFSETQ. This CDR3 has 13 residues. This CDR3 is CASSLGSRDEQYF. In DNA form, the CDR3 reads TGCGCCAGCAGCTTAGGATCTAGGGATGAGCAGTACTTC.

The DNA for the CDR3 is TGCGCCAGCAGCCAAAGCAGCGGCTACGAGCAGTACTTC. Residues: CASSQSSGYEQYF. This rearrangement joins TRBV4-1 to TRBJ2-7; D perhaps matches TRBD2 (5 bases). The CDR3 is 13 amino acids. The germline gives CDR1 MGHRA, CDR2 YSYEKL. Trimming took off 2 bases at V and 3 bases at J, with 8 bases between the two ends.

The rearrangement links TRBV15 to TRBJ1-2; 10 bases are a match to TRBD1. J gave up 8 bases and V 5 bases, and 8 bases lay outside the gene matches. This CDR3 comprises 14 residues. Germline CDR1 reads LNHNV; CDR2 reads YYDKDF (reference sequence). CDR3 DNA: TGTGCCACCAGCGTCGGGGACAGGGGCGGCGGCTACACCTTC. This gives the protein CATSVGDRGGGYTF.

The chain recombines TRBV19 with TRBJ1-4; no clear D gene. V lost 7 bases and J 8 bases, leaving 17 bases between the germline ends. This CDR3 region has 14 residues. The germline CDR1 and CDR2 sequences are LNHDA and SQIVND (reference sequence). This chain's CDR3 is CASKVEGTREKLFF. The DNA for the CDR3 is TGTGCCAGTAAGGTGGAGGGAACAAGAGAAAAACTGTTTTTT.

This clone was seen a few times. The genes are TRBV11-2 and TRBJ1-1, with D possibly matching TRBD1 (6 bases). Trimming removed 4 bases from V and 2 bases from J, with 11 bases in between. There are 14 residues in the CDR3. In germline, CDR1 is SGHAT, CDR2 FQNNGV. The CDR3 sequence is CASSSRGPNTEAFF. The CDR3 DNA reads TGTGCCAGCAGCTCCAGGGGCCCTAACACTGAAGCTTTCTTT.

The rearrangement uses TRBV28 and TRBJ2-7; 12 bases line up with TRBD1. The CDR3 spans 15 residues. Looked up from germline, CDR1 is MDHEN and CDR2 is SYDVKM. V was clipped by 3 bases and J by 2 bases; unmatched bases: 2. The CDR3 DNA reads as TGTGCCAGCAGTTTGGGACAGGGGGCCGCCTACGAGCAGTACTTC. Its translation is CASSLGQGAAYEQYF.

This chain joins TRBV10-3 and TRBJ1-5; D is uncertain. Germline V CDR1 and CDR2: ENHRY, SYGVKD. The CDR3 has 12 amino acids. Trimming removed 10 bases at V and 1 base at J, with 8 bases between. The CDR3 here is CATGWSNQPQHF. The CDR3 coding sequence is TGTGCCACGGGATGGAGCAATCAGCCCCAGCATTTT.

This clone was seen a handful of times. V gene TRBV6-2 or TRBV6-3 combines with J gene TRBJ1-1; D uncertain. Germline V CDR1 and CDR2: MNHEY, SVGEGT. V shed 2 bases and J shed 1 base, with 8 bases lying between them. The CDR3 extends over 14 amino acids. The CDR3 DNA reads as TGTGCCAGCAGTTACCAATCCCGGAACACTGAAGCTTTCTTT. This gives the protein CASSYQSRNTEAFF.

This clone was observed a single time. The chain combines TRBV7-6 with TRBJ2-2; possibly TRBD2 for D (6 bases). Germline loops: CDR1 SGHVS, CDR2 FNYEAQ. V lost 1 base and J 7 bases, leaving 10 bases between the germline ends. The CDR3 sequence is 14 residues long. The CDR3 sequence is CASSLGQGGGELFF. The CDR3 coding sequence is TGTGCCAGCAGCTTAGGCCAGGGAGGCGGGGAGCTGTTTTTT.

The genes are TRBV5-8 and TRBJ2-5; weak D call: TRBD2 (6 bases). Germline CDR1 is SGHTS and CDR2 is YDEGEE. The ends were cut back, 7 bases at V and 5 bases at J, with 24 bases in the middle. This CDR3 has 16 residues. The CDR3 coding sequence is TGTGCCAGCCCCACGGGCGGGATGAGATCTTGGGAGACCCAGTACTTC. This sequence encodes CASPTGGMRSWETQYF.

As regards this clone: A junction boundary mismatches the germline segment, possibly from a read error. CDR3 DNA sequence: TGTGCTAGCAGCAAATCTAGCGGGAGCTCCTACAATGAGCAGTTCTTC. This sequence encodes CASSKSSGSSYNEQFF. V and J are TRBV7-7 and TRBJ2-1; 10 nucleotides line up with TRBD2. The CDR3 spans 16 residues. Germline lookup yields CDR1 SSHAT and CDR2 FNYEAQ (reference sequence).

The J gene is TRBJ2-7, the V gene TRBV4-1; 12 bases map to TRBD2. This CDR3 region has 18 residues. V was pared by 0 bases and J by 2 bases, with 8 bases of the junction left unmatched. Germline V gene sequence: CDR1 MGHRA, CDR2 YSYEKL. The CDR3 DNA follows: TGCGCCAGCAGCCAAGATGATACCCGACTAGCGGGGGCCTACGAGCAGTACTTC. Amino acid sequence: CASSQDDTRLAGAYEQYF.

The chain combines TRBV7-9 with TRBJ1-3, with D possibly TRBD1 on 6 matching bases. This CDR3 has 15 residues. V dropped 3 bases and J dropped 4 bases, with 13 bases sitting between them. Germline V CDR1 and CDR2: SEHNR, FQNEAQ (reference sequence). In DNA form, the CDR3 reads TGTGCCAGCAGCTTTAGACAGGCCGCCGGAAACACCATATATTTT. Translated, it gives CASSFRQAAGNTIYF. Using reference TRBV7-9 and TRBJ1-3 for the parts outside the CDR3, the full variable domain is DTGVSQNPRHKITKRGQNVTFRCDPISEHNRLYWYRQTLGQGPEFLTYFQNEAQLEKSRLLSDRFSAERPKGSFSTLEIQRTEQGDSAMYLCASSFRQAAGNTIYFGEGSWLTVV.

The V gene is TRBV5-1, the J gene TRBJ2-5, with a tentative D call TRBD2 (6 bases). The V end lost 2 bases, the J end lost 4 bases, and 9 bases lay between the germline ends. This CDR3 is built from 13 residues. Germline V lookup: CDR1 SGHRS, CDR2 YFSETQ. The CDR3 here is CASSFTGGETQYF. CDR3 nucleotides: TGCGCCAGCAGCTTCACCGGGGGAGAGACCCAGTACTTC.

J is TRBJ2-5 and V is TRBV9; tentative D call: TRBD2 (5 bases). Germline CDR1 is SGDLS and CDR2 is YYNGEE. Trimming stripped 1 base from V and 2 bases from J, with 12 bases between. The CDR3 contains 15 residues. CDR3 region: CASSVYGNPQETQYF. CDR3 sequence (DNA): TGTGCCAGCAGCGTATACGGGAATCCACAAGAGACCCAGTACTTC.

The chain links TRBV3-1 (or the pseudogene TRBV3-2) to TRBJ2-7; D perhaps matches TRBD2 (5 bases). With 2 bases removed from V and 3 bases from J, the gap between germline ends came to 17 bases. Germline assignment: CDR1 LGHDT and CDR2 YNNKEL (reference sequence). CDR3 length: 16 amino acids. The CDR3 nucleotides read TGTGCCAGCAGCCAACCCCCGCGGGCAGAAGGCTACGAGCAGTACTTC. Residues: CASSQPPRAEGYEQYF.

This chain uses TRBV4-1 with TRBJ2-3; 9 bases line up with TRBD2. The CDR3 loop spans 16 amino acids. Germline V CDR1 and CDR2: MGHRA, YSYEKL. Losses at the gene ends were 0 bases for V and 10 bases for J; bases not matched to a gene: 11. The CDR3 sequence is CASSQDVLRGGFAQYF. In DNA, the CDR3 is TGCGCCAGCAGCCAAGATGTATTGCGGGGGGGATTCGCGCAGTATTTT.

The chain employs TRBV2 and TRBJ2-5; D uncertain. Trimming cost V 7 bases and J 2 bases, with 8 bases left between them. Germline CDR1 is SNHLY and CDR2 is FYNNEI. This CDR3 is 12 amino acids long. The CDR3 DNA follows: TGTGCCAGCAATCAACTGCAAGAGACCCAGTACTTC. Protein: CASNQLQETQYF.

The gene calls are TRBV5-1 and TRBJ2-4, with TRBD2 matching 10 bases. This CDR3 comprises 15 residues. CDR1 is SGHRS and CDR2 is YFSETQ in the germline V gene. The V and J ends lost 0 bases and 8 bases, in that order; junction bases with no gene match: 5. CDR3 bases: TGCGCCAGCAGCTTGGGAACTAGCGGGGTGGACATTCAGTACTTC. Translating gives CASSLGTSGVDIQYF.

This clone is a singleton in its sample. The genes are TRBV9 and TRBJ2-3; 8 bases map to TRBD2. V trimming: 3 bases; J trimming: 4 bases; junction bases outside the gene matches: 13. Looked up from germline, CDR1 is SGDLS and CDR2 is YYNGEE. The CDR3 spans 17 residues. The CDR3 spells CASSAPGGDSTPDTQYF. CDR3 nucleotide sequence: TGTGCCAGCAGCGCCCCCGGGGGGGACTCGACCCCAGATACGCAGTATTTT.

The V gene is TRBV5-5, the J gene TRBJ2-3, with D perhaps matching TRBD2 (6 bases). V was pared by 4 bases and J by 0 bases, with 15 bases between. Looked up from germline, CDR1 is SGHKS and CDR2 is YYEKEE (reference sequence). The CDR3 loop spans 16 amino acids. The CDR3 nucleotides read TGTGCCAGCAGCCGACTCGGCGGGGATAGCACAGATACGCAGTATTTT. Protein sequence: CASSRLGGDSTDTQYF.

The chain uses TRBV27 and TRBJ1-5, with 9 nucleotides matching TRBD1. Unmatched junction bases numbered 10, after V lost 7 bases and J lost 6 bases. Germline values: CDR1 MNHEY, CDR2 SMNVEV (reference sequence). This CDR3 region has 15 residues. Written as DNA, the CDR3 is TGTGCCAGCACCCCGACAGGGGGGCGGGGTCAGCCCCAGCATTTT. Translation gives CASTPTGGRGQPQHF.

The V call is TRBV7-9, the J call TRBJ1-1; unclear D gene. Trimming removed 5 bases from V and 10 bases from J, with 20 bases in between. The germline CDR1 and CDR2 sequences are SEHNR and FQNEAQ (reference sequence). The CDR3 loop spans 14 amino acids. The DNA of the CDR3 is TGTGCCAGCAGCCCAGAAGGTACGGCAGGCCGAGCTTTCTTT. This sequence encodes CASSPEGTAGRAFF. The full variable domain, its missing parts supplied by reference TRBV7-9 and TRBJ1-1, is DTGVSQNPRHKITKRGQNVTFRCDPISEHNRLYWYRQTLGQGPEFLTYFQNEAQLEKSRLLSDRFSAERPKGSFSTLEIQRTEQGDSAMYLCASSPEGTAGRAFFGQGTRLTVV.

The chain links TRBV19 to TRBJ1-2, with D perhaps TRBD1 (5 bases). V was shortened by 6 bases and J by 5 bases, with 13 bases between the two germline ends. This CDR3 is built from 13 residues. Germline CDR1 and CDR2: LNHDA and SQIVND (reference sequence). CDR3 nucleotides: TGTGCCAGTAGCCCGGGGACGTGGTATGGCTACACCTTC. Its protein product is CASSPGTWYGYTF.

The chain employs TRBV3-1 (or the pseudogene TRBV3-2) and TRBJ2-1; unclear D gene. This CDR3 has 15 amino acids. Per germline, CDR1 LGHDT and CDR2 YNNKEL (reference sequence). V shed 0 bases and J shed 6 bases, with 12 bases lying between them. The chain's CDR3 is CASSQEGRGINEQFF. Here the CDR3 DNA reads TGTGCCAGCAGCCAAGAGGGCCGAGGAATCAATGAGCAGTTCTTC.

The J gene is TRBJ2-7, the V gene TRBV4-1, with a possible D match to TRBD2 (5 bases). The CDR3 length is 14 residues. V was shortened by 1 base and J by 2 bases, with 9 bases between the two germline ends. Per the germline V gene, CDR1 is MGHRA and CDR2 is YSYEKL. In DNA, the CDR3 is TGCGCCAGCAGCCAAGTAAGCGGCCCCTACGAGCAGTACTTC. Translating it yields CASSQVSGPYEQYF.

The genes are TRBV4-1 and TRBJ1-2; D remains unclear. The CDR3 is 13 residues long. The germline gives CDR1 MGHRA, CDR2 YSYEKL. Trimming pared 6 bases from V and 4 bases from J, leaving 12 bases between. CDR3 in amino acids: CASSGIDVYGYTF. The CDR3 DNA reads as TGCGCCAGCAGTGGGATCGATGTCTATGGCTACACCTTC.

V gene TRBV24-1 combines with J gene TRBJ2-5; 7 positions match TRBD1. The CDR3 has 14 residues. Germline V gene lookup returns CDR1 KGHDR and CDR2 SFDVKD. Germline trimming cut 6 bases from V and 1 base from J; bases unmatched to any gene: 4. The CDR3 DNA follows: TGTGCCACCAGTCCAGGACAGGTCCAAGAGACCCAGTACTTC. Its translation is CATSPGQVQETQYF.

The CDR3 DNA reads as TGTGCCAGCAGCTTAGGCCCGCGGGTTGAAGCTTTCTTT. Translation: CASSLGPRVEAFF. This rearrangement joins TRBV7-6 to TRBJ1-1, with D uncertain. The germline CDR1 and CDR2 sequences are SGHVS and FNYEAQ. V was cut by 1 base and J by 7 bases, with 10 bases left in between. The CDR3 runs to 13 residues. Full variable domain (remainder filled in from reference TRBV7-6 and TRBJ1-1): GAGVSQSPRYKVTKRGQDVALRCDPISGHVSLYWYRQALGQGPEFLTYFNYEAQQDKSGLPNDRFSAERPEGSISTLTIQRTEQRDSAMYRCASSLGPRVEAFFGQGTRLTVV.

V gene TRBV14 combines with J gene TRBJ2-3; the D is unclear. Germline V CDR1 and CDR2: SGHDN, FVKESK. The CDR3 covers 15 residues. V lost 2 bases and J 0 bases, leaving 9 bases between the germline ends. The CDR3 here is CASSQMSTSTDTQYF. The DNA for the CDR3 is TGTGCCAGCAGCCAAATGAGCACTAGCACAGATACGCAGTATTTT. The whole variable domain, filled in from reference TRBV14 and TRBJ2-3, reads EAGVTQFPSHSVIEKGQTVTLRCDPISGHDNLYWYRRVMGKEIKFLLHFVKESKQDESGMPNNRFLAERTGGTYSTLKVQPAELEDSGVYFCASSQMSTSTDTQYFGPGTRLTVL.

This clone was observed a single time. The gene calls are TRBV28 and TRBJ1-3, with 7 bases aligning to TRBD1. Losses at the gene ends were 4 bases for V and 0 bases for J; bases not matched to a gene: 3. There are 15 residues in the CDR3. CDR1 is MDHEN and CDR2 is SYDVKM in the germline V gene. CDR3 sequence reads: CASSWGQSSGNTIYF. DNA of the CDR3: TGTGCCAGCAGTTGGGGACAGAGCTCTGGAAACACCATATATTTT.

For the CDR3, the DNA is TGTGCCAGCAGCTCCCCAACTAGACAGGGTGGCACTGAAGCTTTCTTT. Protein product: CASSSPTRQGGTEAFF. The gene calls are TRBV27 and TRBJ1-1; 7 bases align to TRBD1. Unmatched junction bases numbered 14, after V lost 6 bases and J lost 4 bases. The V gene's germline CDR1 is MNHEY and CDR2 SMNVEV (reference sequence). There are 16 residues in the CDR3.